This T cell receptor (beta chain) stems from a study of T cells after yellow fever vaccination. Across the whole study: Preparation of fractions with low cell numbers was performed using SMART-Seq v4 Ultra Low Input.

The length of the CDR3 is 12 residues. CDR1 and CDR2 (germline): ENHRY, SYGVKD. Deletions cut 6 bases from V and 3 bases from J, with 7 bases between. This clonotype was counted at least ten times. Its antigen is undetermined. Production of TCR cDNA was by 5'RACE template switching, which also added a universal primer site and UMIs. TCRdb reprocessed the 5' RACE reads via MiXCR and lists one record per CDR3 protein. The sample consists of about 310,000 distinct CDR3 sequences, around 3.9% of them appearing once. Study-level points and caveats: CD4 and CD8 compartments shared a small share of clonotypes, likely from convergent recombination.

The V call is TRBV10-3, the J call TRBJ2-3, with a weak D call TRBD1 (6 bases). The TCR comes from a man between 18 and 29 years old who received the YFV17D yellow fever vaccine. The specimen comprised PBMCs, sampled on the day of the yellow fever booster vaccination. The CDR3 loop reads CAISDRTDTQYF. CDR3 nucleotides: TGTGCCATCAGCGACAGGACAGATACGCAGTATTTT.